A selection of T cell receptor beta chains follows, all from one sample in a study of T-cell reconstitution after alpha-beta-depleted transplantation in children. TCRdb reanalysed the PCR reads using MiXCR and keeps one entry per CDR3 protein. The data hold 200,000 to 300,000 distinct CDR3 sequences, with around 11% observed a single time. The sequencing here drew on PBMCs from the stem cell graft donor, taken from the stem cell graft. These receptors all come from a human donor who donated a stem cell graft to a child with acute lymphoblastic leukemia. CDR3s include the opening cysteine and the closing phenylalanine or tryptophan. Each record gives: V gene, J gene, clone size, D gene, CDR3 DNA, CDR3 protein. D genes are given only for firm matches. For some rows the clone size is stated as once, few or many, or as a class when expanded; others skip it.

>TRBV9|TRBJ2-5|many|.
TGTGCCAGCAGCCCGTCCACGGGCGCGAATGTCAGGGGGGGGACCCAGTACTTC
CASSPSTGANVRGGTQYF
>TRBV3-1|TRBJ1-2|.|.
TGTGCCAGCAGCCCCGTCGCGGGGGGCAGATATGGCTACACCTTC
CASSPVAGGRYGYTF
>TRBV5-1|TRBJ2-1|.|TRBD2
TGCGCCAGCAGGCCCGCGGCTAGCGGGGCCTACAATGAGCAGTTCTTC
CASRPAASGAYNEQFF
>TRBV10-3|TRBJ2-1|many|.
TGTGCCATCAGTGAGACTATAGCCGCGGGGAGAAATGAGCAGTTCTTC
CAISETIAAGRNEQFF
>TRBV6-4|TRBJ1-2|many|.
TGTGCCAGCAGTGACAGGGGAGCGGAGTACACCTTC
CASSDRGAEYTF
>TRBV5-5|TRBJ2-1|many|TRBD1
TGTGCCAGCAGCTTGGTCCGGGACAGGTGGGATGAGCAGTTCTTC
CASSLVRDRWDEQFF
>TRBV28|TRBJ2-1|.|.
TGTGCCAGCAGTTTGGTTAGAAAGTCCTACAATGAGCAGTTCTTC
CASSLVRKSYNEQFF
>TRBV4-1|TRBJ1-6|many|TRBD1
TGCGCCAGCAGCCCGGGACAGGGGAACGATTCACCCCTCCACTTT
CASSPGQGNDSPLHF
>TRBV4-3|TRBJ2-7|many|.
TGCGCCAGCAGCCAAGCCCCGGGGGCCTACGAGCAGTACTTC
CASSQAPGAYEQYF
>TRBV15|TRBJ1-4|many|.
TGTGCCACCAGCAGAGCACAGGAAAAACTGTTTTTT
CATSRAQEKLFF
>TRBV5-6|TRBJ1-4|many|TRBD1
TGTGCCAGCAGCTTTGGGACAGGGGGTCGTAATGAAAAACTGTTTTTT
CASSFGTGGRNEKLFF
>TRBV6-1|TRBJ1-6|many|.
TGTGCCAGCAGCCCTACTCCGGCTCGCTCCTATAATTCACCCCTCCACTTT
CASSPTPARSYNSPLHF
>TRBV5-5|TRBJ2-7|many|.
TGTGCCAGCACCGACGCCCGCAGAAACTACGAGCAGTACTTC
CASTDARRNYEQYF
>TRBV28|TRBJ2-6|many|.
TGTGCCAGCAGTTCCTTTTCGGAGCCCTCTGGGGCCAACGTCCTGACTTTC
CASSSFSEPSGANVLTF
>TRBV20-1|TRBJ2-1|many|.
TGCAGTGCTAGAGCCATAGGGGATGAGCAGTTCTTC
CSARAIGDEQFF
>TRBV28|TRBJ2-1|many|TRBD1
TGTGCCAGCACTCCGGGACAGGGGGCGATATATGAGCAGTTCTTC
CASTPGQGAIYEQFF
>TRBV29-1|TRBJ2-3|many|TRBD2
TGCAGCGTGGGGGGTACTAGCGGCATCACAGATACGCAGTATTTT
CSVGGTSGITDTQYF
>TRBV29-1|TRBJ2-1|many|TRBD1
TGCAGCGTCATGGACAGGACGAGCTCCTACAATGAGCAGTTCTTC
CSVMDRTSSYNEQFF
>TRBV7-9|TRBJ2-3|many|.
TGTGCCAGCGCGGGAAGTGGGGATACGCAGTATTTT
CASAGSGDTQYF
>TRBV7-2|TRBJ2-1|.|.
TGTGCCAGCAGCTTAGGGGGCCTCCCCTACAATGAGCAGTTCTTC
CASSLGGLPYNEQFF
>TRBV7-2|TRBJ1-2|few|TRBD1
TGTGCCAGCAGCTCCGGACAGGCCTTCCTAGAGGGCTACACCTTC
CASSSGQAFLEGYTF
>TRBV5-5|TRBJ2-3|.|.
TGTGCCAGCAGCTTGCTAGCTAGCACAGATACGCAGTATTTT
CASSLLASTDTQYF
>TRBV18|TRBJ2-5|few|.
TGTGCCAGCTCACCACCGTTCCCTAGTGAGGCTGATGAGACCCAGTACTTC
CASSPPFPSEADETQYF
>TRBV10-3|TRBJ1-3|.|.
TGTGCCATCAGTGCGGTTGAGAGCTCTGGAAACACCATATATTTT
CAISAVESSGNTIYF
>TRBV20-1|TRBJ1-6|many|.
TGCAGTGCTAGGATGGATGTAAATTCACCCCTCCACTTT
CSARMDVNSPLHF
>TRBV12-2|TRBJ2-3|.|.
TGTGCAAGTCGCCCGGAGGGTTGGTTCACAGATACGCAGTATTTT
CASRPEGWFTDTQYF
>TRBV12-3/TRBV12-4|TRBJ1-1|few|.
TGTGCCAGCCTGGGGGACACTGAAGCTTTCTTT
CASLGDTEAFF
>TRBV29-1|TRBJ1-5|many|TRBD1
TGCAGCGTTGAGAACAACAGGGGGTTGTGGCAGCCCCAGCATTTT
CSVENNRGLWQPQHF
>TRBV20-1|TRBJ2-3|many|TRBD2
TGCAGTGCTACCTTGGTAGCGGGAGGGTCCCTCCGGGGGCTAGGTACGCAGTATTTT
CSATLVAGGSLRGLGTQYF
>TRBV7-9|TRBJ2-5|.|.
TGTGCCAGCAGCGGGGGGGCCTCCCCCATCAGCGGGACCCAGTACTTC
CASSGGASPISGTQYF